This T cell receptor (beta chain) stems from a study of blood T cell repertoires in COVID-19. This clone showed up just once. Generated by immunoSEQ multiplex PCR, the TCRdb table keeps only in-frame clones and is missing some. The sample has around 68,000 clones; roughly 91% are singletons. The CDR3 sequence is 16 residues long. CDR1 and CDR2 (germline): SGHTA, FQGNSA. Trimming pared 4 bases from V and 8 bases from J, leaving 18 bases between. The chain carries TRBV7-2 and TRBJ1-6; D is possibly TRBD1 (5 bases). This sequence was found in a human donor in a cohort sampled during active COVID-19. Sequencing input: peripheral blood. The CDR3 nucleotides read TGTGCCAGCAGCTCGGGACTGTCCGTCTGGGATTCACCCCTCCACTTT. Its protein is CASSSGLSVWDSPLHF.